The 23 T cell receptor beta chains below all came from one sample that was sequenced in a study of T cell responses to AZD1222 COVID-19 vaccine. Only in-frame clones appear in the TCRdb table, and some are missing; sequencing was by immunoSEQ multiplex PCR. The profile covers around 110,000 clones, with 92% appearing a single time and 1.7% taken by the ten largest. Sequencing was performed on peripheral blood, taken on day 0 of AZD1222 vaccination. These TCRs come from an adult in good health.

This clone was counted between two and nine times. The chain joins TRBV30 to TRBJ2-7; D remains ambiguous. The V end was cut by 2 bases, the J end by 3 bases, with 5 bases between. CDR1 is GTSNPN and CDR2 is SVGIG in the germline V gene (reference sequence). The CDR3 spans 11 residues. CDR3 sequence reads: CAWSLNYEQYF. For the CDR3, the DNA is TGTGCCTGGAGTTTAAACTACGAGCAGTACTTC.

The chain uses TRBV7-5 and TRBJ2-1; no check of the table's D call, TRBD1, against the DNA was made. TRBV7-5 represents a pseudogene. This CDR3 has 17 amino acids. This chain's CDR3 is CARSFPRDRSSYNEQFF. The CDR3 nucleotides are TGTGCCAGAAGCTTTCCCCGGGACAGGAGCTCCTACAATGAGCAGTTCTTC.

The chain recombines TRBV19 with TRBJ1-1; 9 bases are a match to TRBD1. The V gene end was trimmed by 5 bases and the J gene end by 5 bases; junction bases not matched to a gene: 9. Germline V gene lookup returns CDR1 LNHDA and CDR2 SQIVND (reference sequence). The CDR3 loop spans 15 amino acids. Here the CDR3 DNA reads TGTGCCAGTAGTCGAGGGACAGGGCGAGGTACTGAAGCTTTCTTT. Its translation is CASSRGTGRGTEAFF. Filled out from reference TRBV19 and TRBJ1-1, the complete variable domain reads DGGITQSPKYLFRKEGQNVTLSCEQNLNHDAMYWYRQDPGQGLRLIYYSQIVNDFQKGDIAEGYSVSREKKESFPLTVTSAQKNPTAFYLCASSRGTGRGTEAFFGQGTRLTVV.

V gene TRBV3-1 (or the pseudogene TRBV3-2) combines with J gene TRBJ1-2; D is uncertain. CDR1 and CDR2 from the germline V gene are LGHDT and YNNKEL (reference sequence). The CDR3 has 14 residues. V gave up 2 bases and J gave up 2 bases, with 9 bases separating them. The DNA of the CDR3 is TGTGCCAGCAGCCAATCGGGAGGGAACTATGGCTACACCTTC. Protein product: CASSQSGGNYGYTF.

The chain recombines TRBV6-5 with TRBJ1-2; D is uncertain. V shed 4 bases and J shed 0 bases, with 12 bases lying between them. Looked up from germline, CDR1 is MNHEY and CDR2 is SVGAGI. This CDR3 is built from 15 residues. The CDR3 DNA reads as TGTGCCAGCAGTTTGTACGGGCTCACTAACTATGGCTACACCTTC. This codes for CASSLYGLTNYGYTF.

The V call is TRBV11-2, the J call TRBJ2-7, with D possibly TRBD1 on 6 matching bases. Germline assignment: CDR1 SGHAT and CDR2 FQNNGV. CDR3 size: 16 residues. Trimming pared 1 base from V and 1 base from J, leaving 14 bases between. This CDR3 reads CASSLVVGHISYEQYF. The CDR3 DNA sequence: TGTGCCAGCAGCTTAGTGGTGGGACATATATCCTACGAGCAGTACTTC.

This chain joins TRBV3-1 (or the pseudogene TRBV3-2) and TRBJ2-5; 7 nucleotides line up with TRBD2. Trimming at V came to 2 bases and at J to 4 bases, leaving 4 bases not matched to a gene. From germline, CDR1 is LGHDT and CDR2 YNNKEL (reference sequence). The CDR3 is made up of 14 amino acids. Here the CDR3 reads CASSQLRGVETQYF. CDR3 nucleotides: TGTGCCAGCAGCCAATTACGGGGGGTAGAGACCCAGTACTTC.

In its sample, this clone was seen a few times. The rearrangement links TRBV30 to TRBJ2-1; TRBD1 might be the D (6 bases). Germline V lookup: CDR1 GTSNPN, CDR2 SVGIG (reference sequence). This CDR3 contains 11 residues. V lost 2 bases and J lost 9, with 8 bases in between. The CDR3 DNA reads TGTGCCTGGAGTTTAGGGGGTGAGCAGTTCTTC. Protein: CAWSLGGEQFF.

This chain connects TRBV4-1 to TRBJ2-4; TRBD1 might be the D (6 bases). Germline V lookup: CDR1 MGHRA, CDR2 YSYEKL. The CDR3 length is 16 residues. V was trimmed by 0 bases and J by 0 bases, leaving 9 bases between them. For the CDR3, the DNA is TGCGCCAGCAGCCAAGAGGGGACAAAAGCCAAAAACATTCAGTACTTC. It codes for CASSQEGTKAKNIQYF.

The CDR3: CASSPYGSGGTDTQYF. The DNA of the CDR3 is TGTGCCAGCAGCCCTTATGGTTCAGGGGGCACAGATACGCAGTATTTT. This chain connects TRBV7-9 to TRBJ2-3, with D perhaps matching TRBD1 (6 bases). Trimming left V 5 bases short and J 1 base short, with 16 bases between. The CDR3 runs to 16 residues. Germline V gene data show CDR1 as SEHNR and CDR2 as FQNEAQ (reference sequence).

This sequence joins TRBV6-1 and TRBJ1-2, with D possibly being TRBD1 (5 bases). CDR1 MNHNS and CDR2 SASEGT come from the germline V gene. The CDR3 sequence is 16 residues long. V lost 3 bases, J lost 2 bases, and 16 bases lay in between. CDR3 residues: CASSEGGQLGNYGYTF. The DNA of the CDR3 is TGTGCCAGCAGTGAGGGGGGTCAATTAGGAAACTATGGCTACACCTTC.

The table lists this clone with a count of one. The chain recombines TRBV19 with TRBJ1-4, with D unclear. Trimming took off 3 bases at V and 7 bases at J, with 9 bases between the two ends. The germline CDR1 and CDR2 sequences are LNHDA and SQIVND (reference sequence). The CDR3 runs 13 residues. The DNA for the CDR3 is TGTGCCAGTAGTATCCGATACACTGAAAAACTGTTTTTT. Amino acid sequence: CASSIRYTEKLFF. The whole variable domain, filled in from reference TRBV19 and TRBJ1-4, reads DGGITQSPKYLFRKEGQNVTLSCEQNLNHDAMYWYRQDPGQGLRLIYYSQIVNDFQKGDIAEGYSVSREKKESFPLTVTSAQKNPTAFYLCASSIRYTEKLFFGSGTQLSVL.

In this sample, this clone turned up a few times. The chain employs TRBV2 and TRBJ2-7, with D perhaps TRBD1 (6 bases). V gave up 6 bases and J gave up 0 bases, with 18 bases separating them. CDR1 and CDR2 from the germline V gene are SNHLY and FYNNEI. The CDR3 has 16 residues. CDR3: CASRDRGLSISYEQYF. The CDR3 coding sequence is TGTGCCAGCAGGGACAGAGGACTGTCAATCTCCTACGAGCAGTACTTC.

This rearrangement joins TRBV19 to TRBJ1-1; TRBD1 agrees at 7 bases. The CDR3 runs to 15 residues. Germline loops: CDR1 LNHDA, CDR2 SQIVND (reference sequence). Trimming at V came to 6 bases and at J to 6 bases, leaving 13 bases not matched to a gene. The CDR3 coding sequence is TGTGCCAGTAGGGCCACAGGGGTGGTCCCCTCTGAAGCTTTCTTT. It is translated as CASRATGVVPSEAFF.

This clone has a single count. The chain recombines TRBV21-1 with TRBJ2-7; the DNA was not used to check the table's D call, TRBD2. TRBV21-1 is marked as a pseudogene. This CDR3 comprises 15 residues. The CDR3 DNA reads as TGTGCCAGCAGAGGACTAGCGGGAGGGATTGACGAGCAGTACGTC. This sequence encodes CASRGLAGGIDEQYV.

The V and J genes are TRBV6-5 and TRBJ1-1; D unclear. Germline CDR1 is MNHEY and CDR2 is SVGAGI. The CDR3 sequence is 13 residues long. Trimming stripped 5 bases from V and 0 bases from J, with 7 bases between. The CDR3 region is CASSPTMNTEAFF. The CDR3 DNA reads TGTGCCAGCAGTCCCACGATGAACACTGAAGCTTTCTTT.

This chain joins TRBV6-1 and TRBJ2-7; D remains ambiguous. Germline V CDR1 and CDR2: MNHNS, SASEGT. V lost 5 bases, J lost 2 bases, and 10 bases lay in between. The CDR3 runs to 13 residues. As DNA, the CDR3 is TGTGCCAGCAGTTCGGGCCGCGCCTACGAGCAGTACTTC. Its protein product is CASSSGRAYEQYF.

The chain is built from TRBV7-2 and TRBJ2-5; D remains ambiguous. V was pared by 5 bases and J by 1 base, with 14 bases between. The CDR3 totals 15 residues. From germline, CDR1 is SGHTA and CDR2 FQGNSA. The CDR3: CASSEFEQFQETQYF. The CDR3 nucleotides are TGTGCCAGCAGCGAATTTGAGCAATTCCAAGAGACCCAGTACTTC.

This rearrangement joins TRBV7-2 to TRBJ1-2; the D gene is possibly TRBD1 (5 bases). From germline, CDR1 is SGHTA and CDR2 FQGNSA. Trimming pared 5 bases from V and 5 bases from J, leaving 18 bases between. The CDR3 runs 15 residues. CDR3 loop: CASSVSGGRMYGYTF. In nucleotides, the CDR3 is TGTGCCAGCAGCGTTAGCGGGGGACGGATGTATGGCTACACCTTC.

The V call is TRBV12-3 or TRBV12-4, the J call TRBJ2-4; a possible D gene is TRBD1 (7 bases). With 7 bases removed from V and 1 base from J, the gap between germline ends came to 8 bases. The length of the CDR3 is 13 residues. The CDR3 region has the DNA TGTGCCAGCACAGGGGGGGCCAAAAACATTCAGTACTTC. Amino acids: CASTGGAKNIQYF.

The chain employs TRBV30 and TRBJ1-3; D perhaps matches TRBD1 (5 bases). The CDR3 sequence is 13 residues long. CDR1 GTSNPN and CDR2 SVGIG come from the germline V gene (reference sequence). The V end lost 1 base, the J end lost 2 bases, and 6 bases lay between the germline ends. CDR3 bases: TGTGCCTGGAGTGGGGGGACTGGAAACACCATATATTTT. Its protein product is CAWSGGTGNTIYF.

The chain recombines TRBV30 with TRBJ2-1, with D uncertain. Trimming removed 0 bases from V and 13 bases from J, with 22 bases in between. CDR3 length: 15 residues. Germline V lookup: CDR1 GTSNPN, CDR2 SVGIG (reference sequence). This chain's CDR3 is CAWSVGSFDNTAQFF. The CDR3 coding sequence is TGTGCCTGGAGTGTAGGTAGTTTTGATAACACGGCTCAGTTCTTC.

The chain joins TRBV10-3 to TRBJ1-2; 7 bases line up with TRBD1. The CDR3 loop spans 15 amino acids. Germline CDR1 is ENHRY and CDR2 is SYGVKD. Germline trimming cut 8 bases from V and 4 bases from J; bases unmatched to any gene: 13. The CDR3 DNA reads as TGTGCCATCGGGCTTGGTTCGTCAGGGGGCTATGGCTACACCTTC. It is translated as CAIGLGSSGGYGYTF.